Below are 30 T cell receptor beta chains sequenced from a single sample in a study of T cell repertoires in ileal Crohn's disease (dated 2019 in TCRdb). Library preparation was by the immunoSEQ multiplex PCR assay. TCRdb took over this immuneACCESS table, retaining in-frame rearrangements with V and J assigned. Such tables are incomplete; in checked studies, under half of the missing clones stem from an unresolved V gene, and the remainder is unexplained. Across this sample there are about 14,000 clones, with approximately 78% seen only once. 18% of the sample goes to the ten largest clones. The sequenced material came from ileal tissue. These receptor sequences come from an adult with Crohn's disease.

The DNA for the CDR3 is TGTGCCAGCAGCTCCTCAAAGCGGGGGGTCCAAGAGACCCAGTACTTC. Its protein is CASSSSKRGVQETQYF. The chain carries TRBV7-2 and TRBJ2-5, with TRBD2 matching over 9 bases. Germline CDR1 SGHTA, CDR2 FQGNSA. CDR3 length: 16 residues. V was clipped by 4 bases and J by 1 base; unmatched bases: 7.

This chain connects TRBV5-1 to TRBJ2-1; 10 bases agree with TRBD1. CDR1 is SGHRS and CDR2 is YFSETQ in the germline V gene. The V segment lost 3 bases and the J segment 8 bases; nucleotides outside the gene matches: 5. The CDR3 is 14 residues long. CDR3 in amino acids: CASSSGTGVDEQFF. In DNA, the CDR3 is TGCGCCAGCAGCTCCGGGACAGGGGTGGATGAGCAGTTCTTC.

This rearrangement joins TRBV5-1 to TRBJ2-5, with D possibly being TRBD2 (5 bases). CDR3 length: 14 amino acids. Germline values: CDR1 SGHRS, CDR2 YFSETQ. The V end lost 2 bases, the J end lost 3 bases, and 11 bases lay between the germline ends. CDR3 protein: CASSLGIGKETQYF. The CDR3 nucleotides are TGCGCCAGCAGCTTAGGGATCGGGAAAGAGACCCAGTACTTC.

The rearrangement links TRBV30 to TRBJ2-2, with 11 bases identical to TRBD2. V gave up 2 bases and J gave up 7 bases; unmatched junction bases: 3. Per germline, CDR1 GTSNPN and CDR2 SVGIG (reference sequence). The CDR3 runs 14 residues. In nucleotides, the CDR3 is TGTGCCTGGAGTAAACTAGCGGGAGTCGGGGAGCTGTTTTTT. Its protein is CAWSKLAGVGELFF.

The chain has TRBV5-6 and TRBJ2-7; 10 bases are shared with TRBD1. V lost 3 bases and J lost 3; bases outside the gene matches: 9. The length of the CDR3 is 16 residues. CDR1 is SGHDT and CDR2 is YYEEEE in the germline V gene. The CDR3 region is CASSSGLRDRGYEQYF. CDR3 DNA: TGTGCCAGCAGCTCGGGATTGCGGGACAGGGGCTACGAGCAGTACTTC.

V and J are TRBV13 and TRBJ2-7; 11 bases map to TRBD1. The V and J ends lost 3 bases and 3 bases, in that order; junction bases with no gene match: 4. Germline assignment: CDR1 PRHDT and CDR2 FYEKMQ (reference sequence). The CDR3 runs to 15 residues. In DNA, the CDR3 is TGTGCCAGCAGCTTTTCCGGGACAGGGGGCTACGAGCAGTACTTC. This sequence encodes CASSFSGTGGYEQYF.

DNA of the CDR3: TGCGCCAGCAGCTTGGAGCTAGCGGGAACGGGGTCAAATGAGCAGTTCTTC. Amino acids: CASSLELAGTGSNEQFF. The genes are TRBV5-1 and TRBJ2-1; 9 nucleotides line up with TRBD2. The CDR3 contains 17 residues. The V segment lost 0 bases and the J segment 7 bases; nucleotides outside the gene matches: 11. The germline CDR1 and CDR2 sequences are SGHRS and YFSETQ.

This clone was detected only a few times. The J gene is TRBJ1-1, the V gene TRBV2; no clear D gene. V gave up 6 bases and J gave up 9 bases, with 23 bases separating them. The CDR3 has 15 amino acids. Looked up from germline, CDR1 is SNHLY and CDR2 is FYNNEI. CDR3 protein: CASRGSSGRSGQAFF. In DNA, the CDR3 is TGTGCCAGCAGAGGGAGTTCCGGGCGTTCCGGGCAAGCTTTCTTT.

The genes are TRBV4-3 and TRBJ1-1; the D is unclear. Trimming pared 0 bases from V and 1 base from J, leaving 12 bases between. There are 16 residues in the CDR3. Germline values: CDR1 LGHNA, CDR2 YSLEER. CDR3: CASSQDAGIRNTEAFF. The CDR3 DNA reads TGCGCCAGCAGCCAAGATGCCGGGATTCGGAACACTGAAGCTTTCTTT.

The CDR3 DNA is TGTGCCAGCAGCTTAACACGCGACCAAGAGGAAGGCAAAAACATTCAGTACTTC. This encodes CASSLTRDQEEGKNIQYF. The chain uses TRBV7-3 and TRBJ2-4; no clear D gene. This CDR3 contains 18 residues. CDR1 is SGHTA, CDR2 FQGTGA, per germline. The V end lost 0 bases, the J end lost 3 bases, and 18 bases lay between the germline ends.

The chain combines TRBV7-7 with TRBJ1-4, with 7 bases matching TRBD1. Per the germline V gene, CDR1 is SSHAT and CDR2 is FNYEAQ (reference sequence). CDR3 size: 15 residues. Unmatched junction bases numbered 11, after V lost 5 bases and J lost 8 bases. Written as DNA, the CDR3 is TGTGCCAGCAGCCCCAGAGGGGGCAGGGGGGAAAAACTGTTTTTT. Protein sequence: CASSPRGGRGEKLFF.

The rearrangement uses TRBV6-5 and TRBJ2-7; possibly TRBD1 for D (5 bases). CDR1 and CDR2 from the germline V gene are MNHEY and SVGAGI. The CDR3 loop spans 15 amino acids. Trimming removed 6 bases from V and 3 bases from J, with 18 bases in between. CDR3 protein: CASSPGHGGNYEQYF. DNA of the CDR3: TGTGCCAGCAGCCCCGGACACGGTGGAAACTACGAGCAGTACTTC.

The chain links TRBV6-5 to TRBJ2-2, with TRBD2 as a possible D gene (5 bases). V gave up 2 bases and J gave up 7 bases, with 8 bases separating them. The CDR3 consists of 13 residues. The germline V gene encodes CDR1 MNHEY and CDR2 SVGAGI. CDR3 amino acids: CASSYMRVGELFF. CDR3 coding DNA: TGTGCCAGCAGTTACATGCGGGTCGGGGAGCTGTTTTTT.

CDR3 nucleotide sequence: TGTGCCAGCAGTCAAATCCGGGATTCACCCCTCCACTTT. Amino acid sequence: CASSQIRDSPLHF. This chain joins TRBV2 and TRBJ1-6; no firm D call. Per germline, CDR1 SNHLY and CDR2 FYNNEI. The ends were cut back, 5 bases at V and 8 bases at J, with 10 bases in the middle. The CDR3 is made up of 13 amino acids. Together with reference TRBV2 and TRBJ1-6, the CDR3 gives the full variable domain: EPEVTQTPSHQVTQMGQEVILRCVPISNHLYFYWYRQILGQKVEFLVSFYNNEISEKSEIFDDQFSVERPDGSNFTLKIRSTKLEDSAMYFCASSQIRDSPLHFGNGTRLTVT.

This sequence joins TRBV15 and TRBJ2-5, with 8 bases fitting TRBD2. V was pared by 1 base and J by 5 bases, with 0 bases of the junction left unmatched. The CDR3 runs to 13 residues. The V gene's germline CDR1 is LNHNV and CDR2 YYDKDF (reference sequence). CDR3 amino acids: CATSRAGGETQYF. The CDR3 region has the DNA TGTGCCACCAGCAGAGCGGGGGGGGAGACCCAGTACTTC.

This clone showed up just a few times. The CDR3, as DNA: TGTGCCAGCAGCTTGACTAGCGGGAGCTACTCCTACAATGAGCAGTTCTTC. Residues: CASSLTSGSYSYNEQFF. The chain employs TRBV7-6 and TRBJ2-1, with TRBD2 matching over 12 bases. V trimming: 3 bases; J trimming: 0 bases; junction bases outside the gene matches: 3. Germline V gives CDR1 SGHVS, CDR2 FNYEAQ. The length of the CDR3 is 17 residues.

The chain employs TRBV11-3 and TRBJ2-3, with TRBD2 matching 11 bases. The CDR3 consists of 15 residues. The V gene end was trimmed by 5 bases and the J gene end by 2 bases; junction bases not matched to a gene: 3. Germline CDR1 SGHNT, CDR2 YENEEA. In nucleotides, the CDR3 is TGTGCCAGCAGCGGGGGACTAGCGGACACAGATACGCAGTATTTT. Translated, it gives CASSGGLADTDTQYF.

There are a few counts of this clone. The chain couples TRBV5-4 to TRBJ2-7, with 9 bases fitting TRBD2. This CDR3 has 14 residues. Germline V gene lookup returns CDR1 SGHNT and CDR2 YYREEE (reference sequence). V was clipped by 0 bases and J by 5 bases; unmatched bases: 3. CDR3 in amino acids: CASSLAGTSHEQYF. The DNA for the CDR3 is TGTGCCAGCAGCTTGGCGGGGACTAGCCACGAGCAGTACTTC.

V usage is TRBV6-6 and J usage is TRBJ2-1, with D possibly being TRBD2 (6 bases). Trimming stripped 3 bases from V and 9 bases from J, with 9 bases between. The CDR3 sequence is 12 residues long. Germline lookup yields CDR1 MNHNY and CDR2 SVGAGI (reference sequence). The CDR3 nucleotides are TGTGCCAGCAGTTATAGGGGAGGTGAGCAGTTCTTC. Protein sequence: CASSYRGGEQFF.

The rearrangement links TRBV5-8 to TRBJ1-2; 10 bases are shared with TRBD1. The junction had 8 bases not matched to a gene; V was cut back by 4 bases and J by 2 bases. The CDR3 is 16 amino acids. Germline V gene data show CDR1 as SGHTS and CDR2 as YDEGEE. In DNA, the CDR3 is TGTGCCAGCAGCCATTACCCGGGACAGGGGAACTATGGCTACACCTTC. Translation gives CASSHYPGQGNYGYTF.

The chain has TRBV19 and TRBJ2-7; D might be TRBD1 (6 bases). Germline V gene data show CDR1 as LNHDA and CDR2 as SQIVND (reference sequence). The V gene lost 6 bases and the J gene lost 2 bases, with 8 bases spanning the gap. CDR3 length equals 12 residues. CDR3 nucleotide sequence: TGTGCCAGTAGCGACAGGACCTACGAGCAGTACTTC. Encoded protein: CASSDRTYEQYF.

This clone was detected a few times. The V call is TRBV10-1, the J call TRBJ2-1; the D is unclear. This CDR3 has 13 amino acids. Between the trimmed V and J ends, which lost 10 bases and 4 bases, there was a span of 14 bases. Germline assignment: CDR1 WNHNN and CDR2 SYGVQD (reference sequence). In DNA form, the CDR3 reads TGCGCCATCCCTAGACTCTCGTACAATGAGCAGTTCTTC. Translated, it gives CAIPRLSYNEQFF.

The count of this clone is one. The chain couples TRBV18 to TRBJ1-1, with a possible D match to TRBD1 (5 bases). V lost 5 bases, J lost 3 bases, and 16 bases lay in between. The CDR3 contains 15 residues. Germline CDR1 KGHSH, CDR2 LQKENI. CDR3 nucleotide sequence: TGTGCCAGCTCAGTAACGAAGGGGAGGGACACTGAAGCTTTCTTT. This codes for CASSVTKGRDTEAFF.

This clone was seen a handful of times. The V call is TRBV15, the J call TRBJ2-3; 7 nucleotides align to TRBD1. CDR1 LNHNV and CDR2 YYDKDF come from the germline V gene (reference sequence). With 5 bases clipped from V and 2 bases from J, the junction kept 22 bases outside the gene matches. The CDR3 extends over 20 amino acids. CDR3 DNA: TGTGCCACCAGCCATAGGAAGGGGGCCCTGGTACCCATAATCACAGATACGCAGTATTTT. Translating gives CATSHRKGALVPIITDTQYF.

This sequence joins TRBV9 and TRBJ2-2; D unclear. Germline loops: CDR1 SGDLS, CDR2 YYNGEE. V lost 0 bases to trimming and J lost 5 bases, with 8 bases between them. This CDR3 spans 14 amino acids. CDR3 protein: CASSVDTETGELFF. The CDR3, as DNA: TGTGCCAGCAGCGTAGATACAGAGACCGGGGAGCTGTTTTTT.

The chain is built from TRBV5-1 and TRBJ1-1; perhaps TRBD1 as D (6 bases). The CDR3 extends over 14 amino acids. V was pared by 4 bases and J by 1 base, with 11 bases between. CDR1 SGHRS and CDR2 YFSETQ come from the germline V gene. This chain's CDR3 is CASSLGQKNTEAFF. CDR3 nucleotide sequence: TGCGCCAGCAGCCTCGGACAGAAGAACACTGAAGCTTTCTTT.

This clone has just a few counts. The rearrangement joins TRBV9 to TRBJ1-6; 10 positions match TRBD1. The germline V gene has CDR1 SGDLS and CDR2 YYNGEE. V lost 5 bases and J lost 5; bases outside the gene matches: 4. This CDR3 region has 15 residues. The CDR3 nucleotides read TGTGCCAGCAGTCCGGGACAGGGGAATAATTCACCCCTCCACTTT. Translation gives CASSPGQGNNSPLHF.

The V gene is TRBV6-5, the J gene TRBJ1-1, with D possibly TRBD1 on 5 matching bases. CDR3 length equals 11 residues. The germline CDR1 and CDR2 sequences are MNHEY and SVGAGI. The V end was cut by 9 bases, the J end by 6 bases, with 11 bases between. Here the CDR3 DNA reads TGTGCCAGGCCAGGGATCGCTGAAGCTTTCTTT. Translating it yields CARPGIAEAFF.

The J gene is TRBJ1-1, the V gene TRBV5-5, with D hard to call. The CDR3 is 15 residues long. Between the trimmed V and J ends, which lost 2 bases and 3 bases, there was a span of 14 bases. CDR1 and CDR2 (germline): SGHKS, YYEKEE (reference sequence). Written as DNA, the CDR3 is TGTGCCAGCAGCTTACCCCCCAACGGGGACACTGAAGCTTTCTTT. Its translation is CASSLPPNGDTEAFF.

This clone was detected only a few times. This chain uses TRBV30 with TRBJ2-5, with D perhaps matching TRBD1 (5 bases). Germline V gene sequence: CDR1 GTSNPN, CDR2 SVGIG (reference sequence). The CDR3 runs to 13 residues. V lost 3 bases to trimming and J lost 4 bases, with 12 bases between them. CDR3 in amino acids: CAWRPQVVETQYF. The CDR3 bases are TGTGCCTGGAGGCCACAGGTGGTAGAGACCCAGTACTTC.